The clone carrying this T cell receptor (beta chain) appeared a single time. This sample stems from a study of blood T cell repertoires in COVID-19. The authors' processing: Reference gene primer amplification gave estimated nucleated cell counts. Using immunoSEQ multiplex PCR, the repertoire was profiled, and TCRdb retains in-frame clones only, with some absent. V, J and clone size reflect that table, while D and trimming were determined from the DNA. The repertoire includes about 300,000 clones, about 90% of them detected once, and just under 6.5% sits in the top ten. Followed longitudinally, the Seattle patients had been enrolled during active infection. V was cut by 0 bases and J by 3 bases, with 15 bases left in between. The germline gives CDR1 MGHRA, CDR2 YSYEKL. This CDR3 is 17 amino acids long.

The chain uses TRBV4-1 and TRBJ2-1, with a possible D match to TRBD2 (6 bases). Sequencing was done on a sample of peripheral blood. The clonotype was recovered from a woman in her forties or fifties with COVID-19, enrolled during active disease. The CDR3 nucleotides are TGCGCCAGCAGCCAAGACGTCGGGGGAGCGGACTACAATGAGCAGTTCTTC. It encodes CASSQDVGGADYNEQFF.